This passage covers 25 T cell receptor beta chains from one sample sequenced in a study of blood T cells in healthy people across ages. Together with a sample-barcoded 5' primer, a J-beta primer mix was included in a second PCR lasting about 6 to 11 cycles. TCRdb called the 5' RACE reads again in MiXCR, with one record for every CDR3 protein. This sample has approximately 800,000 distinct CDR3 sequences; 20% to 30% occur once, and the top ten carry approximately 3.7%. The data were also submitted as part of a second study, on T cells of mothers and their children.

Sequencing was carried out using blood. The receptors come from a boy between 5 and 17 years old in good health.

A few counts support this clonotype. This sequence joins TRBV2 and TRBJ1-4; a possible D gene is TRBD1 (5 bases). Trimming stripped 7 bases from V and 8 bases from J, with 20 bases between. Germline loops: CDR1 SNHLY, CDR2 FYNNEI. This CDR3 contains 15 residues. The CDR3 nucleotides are TGTGCCAGCACTTCTGAACAGGCCCTTCGCGAAAAACTGTTTTTT. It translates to CASTSEQALREKLFF.

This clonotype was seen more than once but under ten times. CDR3 bases: TGTGCCAGCAGTGTGAATGGGGCGGGGTTGAACACCGGGGAGCTGTTTTTT. It translates to CASSVNGAGLNTGELFF. J is TRBJ2-2 and V is TRBV6-1, with a weak D call TRBD2 (6 bases). Germline assignment: CDR1 MNHNS and CDR2 SASEGT. The CDR3 loop spans 17 amino acids. Trimming cost V 4 bases and J 1 base, with 16 bases left between them.

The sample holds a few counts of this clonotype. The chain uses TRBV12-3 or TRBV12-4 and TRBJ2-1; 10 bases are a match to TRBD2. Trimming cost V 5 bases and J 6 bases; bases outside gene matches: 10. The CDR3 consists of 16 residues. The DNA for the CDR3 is TGTGCCAGCAGTGCCATACTAGCGGGAATCGCCAATGAGCAGTTCTTC. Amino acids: CASSAILAGIANEQFF.

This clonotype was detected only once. The CDR3 nucleotides are TGTGCCAGCTCACACGGGGACAGCAACTACGAGCAGTACTTC. Its translation is CASSHGDSNYEQYF. This chain uses TRBV18 with TRBJ2-5, with 7 bases aligning to TRBD1. The J call may be wrong; the DNA end is better matched by TRBJ2-7. CDR3 length: 14 residues. The germline V gene encodes CDR1 KGHSH and CDR2 LQKENI.

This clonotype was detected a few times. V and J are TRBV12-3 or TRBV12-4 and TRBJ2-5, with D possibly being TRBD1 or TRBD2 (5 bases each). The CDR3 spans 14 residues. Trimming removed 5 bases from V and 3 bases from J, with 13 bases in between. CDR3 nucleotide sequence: TGTGCCAGCAGTCGCCGGGACGGAAAAGAGACCCAGTACTTC. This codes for CASSRRDGKETQYF.

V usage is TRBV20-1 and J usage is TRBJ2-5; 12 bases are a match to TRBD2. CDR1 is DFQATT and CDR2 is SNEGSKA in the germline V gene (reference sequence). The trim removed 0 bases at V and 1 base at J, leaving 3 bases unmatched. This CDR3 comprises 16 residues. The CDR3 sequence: CSAREASGRAQETQYF. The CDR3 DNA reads TGCAGTGCTAGAGAGGCTAGCGGGAGGGCCCAAGAGACCCAGTACTTC.

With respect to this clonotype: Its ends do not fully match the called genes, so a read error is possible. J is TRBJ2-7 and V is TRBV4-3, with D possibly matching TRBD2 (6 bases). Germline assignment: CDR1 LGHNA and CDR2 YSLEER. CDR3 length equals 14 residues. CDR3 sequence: CASSPLLGGNEQHF. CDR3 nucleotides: TGCGCCAGCAGCCCCTTACTGGGGGGTAACGAGCAGCACTTC.

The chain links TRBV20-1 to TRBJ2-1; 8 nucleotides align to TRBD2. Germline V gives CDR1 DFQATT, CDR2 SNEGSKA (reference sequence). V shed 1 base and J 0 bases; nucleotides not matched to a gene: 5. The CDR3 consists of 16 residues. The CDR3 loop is CSARGGTSNSYNEQFF. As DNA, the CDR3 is TGCAGTGCTAGAGGCGGGACTAGTAACTCCTACAATGAGCAGTTCTTC.

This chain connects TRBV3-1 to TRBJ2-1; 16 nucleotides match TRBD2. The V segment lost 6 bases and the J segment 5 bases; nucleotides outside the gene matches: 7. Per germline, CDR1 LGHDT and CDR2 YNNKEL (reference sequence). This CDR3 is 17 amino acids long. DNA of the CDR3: TGTGCCAGCAGGCAGGGACTAGCGGGGGGGCCCCACAATGAGCAGTTCTTC. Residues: CASRQGLAGGPHNEQFF.

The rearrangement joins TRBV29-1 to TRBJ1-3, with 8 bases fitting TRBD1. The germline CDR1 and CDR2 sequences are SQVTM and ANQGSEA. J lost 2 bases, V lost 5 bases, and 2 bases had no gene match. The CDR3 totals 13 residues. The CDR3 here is CSVRTGPGNTIYF. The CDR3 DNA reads TGCAGCGTTAGGACAGGGCCTGGAAACACCATATATTTT.

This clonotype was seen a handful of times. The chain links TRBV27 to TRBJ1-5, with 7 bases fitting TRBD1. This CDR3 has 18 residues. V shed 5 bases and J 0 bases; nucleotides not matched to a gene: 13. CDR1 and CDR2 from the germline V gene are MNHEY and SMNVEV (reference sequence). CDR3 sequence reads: CASSARQGWGYSNQPQHF. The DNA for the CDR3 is TGTGCCAGCAGTGCCCGACAGGGATGGGGATATAGCAATCAGCCCCAGCATTTT.

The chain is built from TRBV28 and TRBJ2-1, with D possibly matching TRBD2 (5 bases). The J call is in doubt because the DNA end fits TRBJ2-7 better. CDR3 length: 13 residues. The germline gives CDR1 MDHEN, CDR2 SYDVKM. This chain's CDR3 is CASSRTPSYEQYF. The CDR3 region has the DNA TGTGCCAGCAGCAGGACTCCCTCCTACGAGCAGTACTTC.

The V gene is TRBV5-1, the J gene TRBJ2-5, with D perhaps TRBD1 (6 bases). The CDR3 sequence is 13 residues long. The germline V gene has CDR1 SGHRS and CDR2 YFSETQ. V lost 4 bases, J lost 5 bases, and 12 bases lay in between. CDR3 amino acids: CASSPPGDETQYF. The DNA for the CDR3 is TGCGCCAGCAGCCCCCCAGGGGACGAGACCCAGTACTTC.

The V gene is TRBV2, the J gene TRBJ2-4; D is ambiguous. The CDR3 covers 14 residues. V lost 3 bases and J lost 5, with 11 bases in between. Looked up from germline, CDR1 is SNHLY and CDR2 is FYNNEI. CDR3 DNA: TGTGCCAGCAGTGAGTGGGGTTTGGAAAACATTCAGTACTTC. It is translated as CASSEWGLENIQYF.

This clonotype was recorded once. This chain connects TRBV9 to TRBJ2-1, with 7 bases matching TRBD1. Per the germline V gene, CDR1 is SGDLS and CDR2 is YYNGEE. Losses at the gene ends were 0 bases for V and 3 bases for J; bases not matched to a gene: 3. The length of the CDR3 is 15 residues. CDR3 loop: CASSVGTGVYNEQFF. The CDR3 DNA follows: TGTGCCAGCAGCGTAGGCACAGGGGTCTACAATGAGCAGTTCTTC.

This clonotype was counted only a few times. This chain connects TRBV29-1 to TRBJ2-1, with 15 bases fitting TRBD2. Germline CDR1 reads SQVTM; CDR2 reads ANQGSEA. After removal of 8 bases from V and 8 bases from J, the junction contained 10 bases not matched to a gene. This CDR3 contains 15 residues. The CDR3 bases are TGCAGCACCCTAGGGACTAGCGGGAGGTTTGATGAGCAGTTCTTC. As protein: CSTLGTSGRFDEQFF.

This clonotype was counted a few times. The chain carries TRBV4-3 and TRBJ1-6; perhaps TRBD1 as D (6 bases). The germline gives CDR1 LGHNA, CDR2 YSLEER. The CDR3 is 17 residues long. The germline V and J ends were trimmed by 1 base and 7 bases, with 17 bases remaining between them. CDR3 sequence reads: CASSQVTGQPINSPLHF. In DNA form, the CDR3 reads TGCGCCAGCAGCCAAGTCACAGGACAGCCGATCAATTCACCCCTCCACTTT.

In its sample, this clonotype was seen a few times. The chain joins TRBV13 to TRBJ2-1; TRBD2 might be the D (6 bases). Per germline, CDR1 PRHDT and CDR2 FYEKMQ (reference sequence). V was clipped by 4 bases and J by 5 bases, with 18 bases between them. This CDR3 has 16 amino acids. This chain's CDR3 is CASSSLPGLSHNEQFF. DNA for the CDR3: TGTGCCAGCAGCTCCTTACCGGGACTGTCACACAATGAGCAGTTCTTC.

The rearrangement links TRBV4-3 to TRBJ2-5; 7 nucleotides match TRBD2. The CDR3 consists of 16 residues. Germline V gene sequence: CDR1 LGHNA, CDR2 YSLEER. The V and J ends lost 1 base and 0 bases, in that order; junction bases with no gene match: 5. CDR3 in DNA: TGCGCCAGCAGCCAAGCCTACGGGGGGTACCAAGAGACCCAGTACTTC. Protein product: CASSQAYGGYQETQYF.

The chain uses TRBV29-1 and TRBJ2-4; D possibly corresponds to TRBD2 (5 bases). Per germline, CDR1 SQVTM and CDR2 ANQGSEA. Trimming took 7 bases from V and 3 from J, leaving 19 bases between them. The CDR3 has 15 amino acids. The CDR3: CSAVRGIDGKNIQYF. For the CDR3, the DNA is TGCAGCGCTGTAAGAGGGATCGATGGCAAAAACATTCAGTACTTC.

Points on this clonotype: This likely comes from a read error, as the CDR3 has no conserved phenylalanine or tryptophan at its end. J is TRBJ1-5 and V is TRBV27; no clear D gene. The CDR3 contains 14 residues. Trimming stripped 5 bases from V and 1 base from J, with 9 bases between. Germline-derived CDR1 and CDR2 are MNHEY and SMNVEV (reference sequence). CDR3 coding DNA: TGTGCCAGCAGTGTCGGACTGAGCAATCAGCCCCAGCATTCT. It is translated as CASSVGLSNQPQHS.

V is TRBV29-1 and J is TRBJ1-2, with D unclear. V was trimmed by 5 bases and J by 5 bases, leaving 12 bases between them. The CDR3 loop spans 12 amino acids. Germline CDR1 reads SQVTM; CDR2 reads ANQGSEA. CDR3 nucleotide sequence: TGCAGCGTTCTCCAGACGGGTTATGGCTACACCTTC. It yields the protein CSVLQTGYGYTF.

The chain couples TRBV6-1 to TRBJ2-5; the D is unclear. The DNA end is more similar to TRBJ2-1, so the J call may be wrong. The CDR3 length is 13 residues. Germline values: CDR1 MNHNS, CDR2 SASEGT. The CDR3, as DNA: TGTGCCAGCACTGTGCCCCTTAACAATGAGCAGTTCTTC. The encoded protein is CASTVPLNNEQFF.

CDR3 DNA sequence: TGCAGCGTTGAATCGCCCTCCGCGGGCTACACCTTC. Amino acid sequence: CSVESPSAGYTF. The genes are TRBV29-1 and TRBJ1-2; the D is unclear. V gave up 2 bases and J gave up 8 bases, with 12 bases separating them. The length of the CDR3 is 12 residues. Germline CDR1 reads SQVTM; CDR2 reads ANQGSEA.

The CDR3 loop reads CASSGSGTGGDEQFF. DNA of the CDR3: TGTGCCAGCAGCGGTTCCGGGACAGGGGGCGATGAGCAGTTCTTC. The chain employs TRBV7-2 and TRBJ2-1; 12 bases align to TRBD1. Trimming took 5 bases from V and 8 from J; bases not matched to a gene: 7. CDR3 length: 15 residues. CDR1 is SGHTA, CDR2 FQGNSA, per germline.